This TCR beta chain originates from a study of OX40 agonist ivuxolimab in advanced cancers. Comments on this clone: No antigen is known for it.

Clones were read by immunoSEQ multiplex PCR, and TCRdb kept only the in-frame ones, dropping some. The data hold under 30,000 clones, with around 90% observed a single time. CDR1 is SGHDT and CDR2 is YYEEEE in the germline V gene. The CDR3 length is 14 residues. V was trimmed by 4 bases and J by 0 bases, leaving 8 bases between them. The study, taken as a whole, reports: In CD8+ T cells, expanded clones were on average more numerous than in CD4+.

V and J are TRBV5-6 and TRBJ1-5; weak D call: TRBD1 (5 bases). This specimen consisted of CD4+ or CD8+ T cells sorted from blood, obtained in a trial of the OX40 agonist ivuxolimab. The sequence derives from an adult with an advanced solid tumor such as melanoma, head and neck, liver or kidney cancer. CDR3 sequence (DNA): TGTGCCAGCAGCACGGGACTTAGCAATCAGCCCCAGCATTTT. This sequence encodes CASSTGLSNQPQHF. Full variable domain (rest looked up from reference TRBV5-6 and TRBJ1-5): DAGVTQSPTHLIKTRGQQVTLRCSPKSGHDTVSWYQQALGQGPQFIFQYYEEEERQRGNFPDRFSGHQFPNYSSELNVNALLLGDSALYLCASSTGLSNQPQHFGDGTRLSIL.